Presented here are 28 T cell receptor beta chains from one specimen sequenced in a study of T cell repertoires in cytomegalovirus infection. TCRdb used MiXCR to reprocess the reads, holding one entry per CDR3 protein. The sample carries under 450,000 distinct CDR3 sequences, about 35% recorded once. The antigens of these receptors remain unknown. The sample in question was cultured PBMCs, obtained from culture after CMV antigen stimulation. The source is a human donor in good health (CMV status not recorded). Some clones in this sample may be carry-over from other donors' samples.

CDR3 nucleotide sequence: TGCAGTGCTCACCGGGGACTCCAAGAGACCCAGTACTTC. Its protein product is CSAHRGLQETQYF. V usage is TRBV20-1 and J usage is TRBJ2-5; D perhaps matches TRBD2 (6 bases). The V and J ends lost 5 bases and 1 base respectively, with 11 bases between them. The CDR3 is 13 amino acids. Germline assignment: CDR1 DFQATT and CDR2 SNEGSKA (reference sequence).

V is TRBV7-3 and J is TRBJ2-1, with a tentative D call TRBD2 (5 bases). Germline V gene data show CDR1 as SGHTA and CDR2 as FQGTGA. Trimming shortened V by 5 bases and J by 12 bases, and 11 bases separated the two germline ends. The CDR3 is 11 residues long. The CDR3 is CASSKDFMQFF. The CDR3, as DNA: TGTGCCAGCAGCAAGGACTTTATGCAGTTCTTC. Filled out from reference TRBV7-3 and TRBJ2-1, the complete variable domain reads GAGVSQTPSNKVTEKGKYVELRCDPISGHTALYWYRQSLGQGPEFLIYFQGTGAADDSGLPNDRFFAVRPEGSVSTLKIQRTERGDSAVYLCASSKDFMQFFGPGTRLTVL.

This chain links TRBV7-8 with TRBJ2-5; D perhaps matches TRBD2 (6 bases). Germline CDR1 reads SGHVS; CDR2 reads FQNEAQ. The V gene lost 8 bases and the J gene lost 1 base, with 17 bases spanning the gap. The CDR3 consists of 15 residues. CDR3 protein: CASAQTRGSQETQYF. In DNA, the CDR3 is TGTGCCAGCGCTCAGACCCGGGGGTCCCAAGAGACCCAGTACTTC.

This clonotype was picked up many times. V gene TRBV28 combines with J gene TRBJ2-7; 7 nucleotides match TRBD2. The CDR3 extends over 15 amino acids. Unmatched junction bases numbered 7, after V lost 3 bases and J lost 2 bases. In germline, CDR1 is MDHEN, CDR2 SYDVKM. CDR3 loop: CASSFAAAGPYEQYF. In nucleotides, the CDR3 is TGTGCCAGCAGTTTTGCGGCAGCGGGGCCCTACGAGCAGTACTTC.

This clonotype came up once. The rearrangement links TRBV11-3 to TRBJ1-6; TRBD1 matches at 10 bases. Germline trimming cut 6 bases from V and 10 bases from J; bases unmatched to any gene: 12. The CDR3 has 16 residues. The germline V gene has CDR1 SGHNT and CDR2 YENEEA. The CDR3 sequence is CASSSRDRGLKSPLHF. Written as DNA, the CDR3 is TGTGCCAGCAGTAGCCGGGACAGGGGACTCAAATCACCCCTCCACTTT.

V gene TRBV10-3 combines with J gene TRBJ2-3, with D perhaps matching TRBD2 (6 bases). The CDR3 spans 15 residues. Germline-derived CDR1 and CDR2 are ENHRY and SYGVKD. Trimming removed 6 bases from V and 0 bases from J, with 13 bases in between. CDR3: CAIRPGRQSTDTQYF. CDR3 in DNA: TGTGCCATCAGACCCGGGAGACAAAGCACAGATACGCAGTATTTT.

This clonotype was seen a handful of times. The chain is built from TRBV12-3 or TRBV12-4 and TRBJ2-1; D is possibly TRBD2 (6 bases). There are 14 residues in the CDR3. Trimming removed 4 bases from V and 4 bases from J, with 11 bases in between. The CDR3: CASSSGLEYNEQFF. The DNA of the CDR3 is TGTGCCAGCAGTTCGGGACTGGAGTACAATGAGCAGTTCTTC.

This clonotype was picked up one time. The chain links TRBV18 to TRBJ2-7; a possible D gene is TRBD2 (6 bases). From germline, CDR1 is KGHSH and CDR2 LQKENI. With 5 bases removed from V and 0 bases from J, the gap between germline ends came to 11 bases. The length of the CDR3 is 14 residues. CDR3 nucleotide sequence: TGTGCCAGCTCAACCGACGGGGGCTCCTACGAGCAGTACTTC. Encoded protein: CASSTDGGSYEQYF.

This clonotype was counted at least ten times. The CDR3 loop reads CASSLDSGPVSSYEQYF. The CDR3 coding sequence is TGTGCCAGCAGCTTAGATAGCGGGCCGGTGAGCTCCTACGAGCAGTACTTC. V and J are TRBV7-8 and TRBJ2-7, with 7 bases that match TRBD2. With 1 base clipped from V and 0 bases from J, the junction kept 9 bases outside the gene matches. The CDR3 contains 17 residues. In germline, CDR1 is SGHVS, CDR2 FQNEAQ. Drawing the rest from reference TRBV7-8 and TRBJ2-7, the complete variable domain is GAGVSQSPRYKVAKRGQDVALRCDPISGHVSLFWYQQALGQGPEFLTYFQNEAQLDKSGLPSDRFFAERPEGSVSTLKIQRTQQEDSAVYLCASSLDSGPVSSYEQYFGPGTRLTVT.

This clonotype has ten or more counts. V usage is TRBV7-6 and J usage is TRBJ2-3; D is possibly TRBD2 (6 bases). CDR1 SGHVS and CDR2 FNYEAQ come from the germline V gene. V dropped 5 bases and J dropped 2 bases, with 14 bases sitting between them. This CDR3 is built from 15 residues. Here the CDR3 DNA reads TGTGCCAGCAGCCCGACTAGTTTTCCCACAGATACGCAGTATTTT. It translates to CASSPTSFPTDTQYF.

This chain connects TRBV10-3 to TRBJ1-1, with a weak D call TRBD1 (5 bases). Trimming removed 11 bases from V and 1 base from J, with 14 bases in between. The CDR3 consists of 13 residues. CDR1 and CDR2 from the germline V gene are ENHRY and SYGVKD. In nucleotides, the CDR3 is TGTGCCGCCGTGGCAGGGACGAACACTGAAGCTTTCTTT. Its protein product is CAAVAGTNTEAFF.

A few counts support this clonotype. The chain recombines TRBV7-9 with TRBJ1-2; D unresolved. Germline CDR1 and CDR2: SEHNR and FQNEAQ (reference sequence). The CDR3 runs to 14 residues. The V end was cut by 1 base, the J end by 6 bases, with 12 bases between. The CDR3 nucleotides read TGTGCCAGCAGCTTAGGTCCGGGAAAGGATGGCTACACCTTC. The encoded protein is CASSLGPGKDGYTF. Supplemented by reference TRBV7-9 and TRBJ1-2, the full variable domain reads DTGVSQNPRHKITKRGQNVTFRCDPISEHNRLYWYRQTLGQGPEFLTYFQNEAQLEKSRLLSDRFSAERPKGSFSTLEIQRTEQGDSAMYLCASSLGPGKDGYTFGSGTRLTVV.

A few counts support this clonotype. The V call is TRBV6-5, the J call TRBJ2-1, with TRBD1 matching 11 bases. The CDR3 is made up of 17 amino acids. Germline values: CDR1 MNHEY, CDR2 SVGAGI. V shed 3 bases, J shed 7 bases, and the junction held 11 bases outside the gene matches. In DNA, the CDR3 is TGTGCCAGCAGTTATGCGGACAGGGGGCGAGGAAAGAATGAGCAGTTCTTC. Its translation is CASSYADRGRGKNEQFF.

This clonotype was recorded a few times. The V call is TRBV6-1, the J call TRBJ1-5, with D uncertain. Germline loops: CDR1 MNHNS, CDR2 SASEGT. The CDR3 has 13 residues. With 7 bases removed from V and 3 bases from J, the gap between germline ends came to 10 bases. Here the CDR3 DNA reads TGTGCCAGCACGATAGGGCACAATCAGCCCCAGCATTTT. This gives the protein CASTIGHNQPQHF.

The CDR3 coding sequence is TGTGCCATCCAACCGGGACAAGAATACACCGGGGAGCTGTTTTTT. Translation gives CAIQPGQEYTGELFF. The chain links TRBV28 to TRBJ2-2; D perhaps matches TRBD1 (6 bases). V gave up 10 bases and J gave up 3 bases, with 18 bases separating them. The CDR3 has 15 amino acids. CDR1 and CDR2 from the germline V gene are MDHEN and SYDVKM.

The V call is TRBV6-6, the J call TRBJ2-2, with a weak D call TRBD1 (5 bases). Looked up from germline, CDR1 is MNHNY and CDR2 is SVGAGI (reference sequence). Deletions cut 0 bases from V and 2 bases from J, with 10 bases between. The length of the CDR3 is 16 residues. CDR3 bases: TGTGCCAGCAGTTACTCCCAGGGAAGTAACACCGGGGAGCTGTTTTTT. Encoded protein: CASSYSQGSNTGELFF.

V and J are TRBV11-2 and TRBJ1-4; 7 bases map to TRBD1. The V and J ends lost 5 bases and 8 bases, in that order; junction bases with no gene match: 17. Germline CDR1 SGHAT, CDR2 FQNNGV. This CDR3 is 17 amino acids long. The CDR3 DNA reads as TGTGCCAGCAGCCTATTAGGAAGGGGGCGAGGCAACGAAAAACTGTTTTTT. It translates to CASSLLGRGRGNEKLFF.

J is TRBJ2-1 and V is TRBV27; possibly TRBD1 or TRBD2 for D (5 bases each). CDR1 MNHEY and CDR2 SMNVEV come from the germline V gene (reference sequence). CDR3 length: 15 residues. V was shortened by 3 bases and J by 6 bases, with 15 bases between the two germline ends. The CDR3 DNA is TGTGCCAGCAGTTTGGGCCCCGGGGCCGTCAATGAGCAGTTCTTC. Protein product: CASSLGPGAVNEQFF.

This clonotype was seen many times. The rearrangement joins TRBV7-8 to TRBJ1-4, with 8 bases identical to TRBD1. Trimming at V came to 2 bases and at J to 3 bases, leaving 2 bases not matched to a gene. CDR1 and CDR2 (germline): SGHVS, FQNEAQ. The CDR3 has 15 residues. The CDR3 reads CASSLQGAPNEKLFF. CDR3 sequence (DNA): TGTGCCAGCAGCTTACAGGGGGCGCCTAATGAAAAACTGTTTTTT. Full variable domain (missing parts from reference TRBV7-8 and TRBJ1-4): GAGVSQSPRYKVAKRGQDVALRCDPISGHVSLFWYQQALGQGPEFLTYFQNEAQLDKSGLPSDRFFAERPEGSVSTLKIQRTQQEDSAVYLCASSLQGAPNEKLFFGSGTQLSVL.

The sample holds a few counts of this clonotype. The chain joins TRBV2 to TRBJ2-1; 12 bases map to TRBD1. Germline values: CDR1 SNHLY, CDR2 FYNNEI. CDR3 length equals 16 residues. Trimming at V came to 3 bases and at J to 8 bases, leaving 8 bases not matched to a gene. For the CDR3, the DNA is TGTGCCAGCAGTGATAAGGGACAGGGGGCGAGGGATGAGCAGTTCTTC. The encoded protein is CASSDKGQGARDEQFF.

The chain joins TRBV7-2 to TRBJ2-1; D not certain. Germline loops: CDR1 SGHTA, CDR2 FQGNSA. The CDR3 length is 16 residues. V lost 2 bases and J 2 bases, leaving 13 bases between the germline ends. DNA of the CDR3: TGTGCCAGCAGCTTAACGGCGTTACTCACCTACAATGAGCAGTTCTTC. It yields the protein CASSLTALLTYNEQFF.

In its sample, this clonotype was seen a few times. The V gene is TRBV6-1, the J gene TRBJ1-3; 7 positions agree with TRBD1. V was pared by 6 bases and J by 2 bases, with 4 bases of the junction left unmatched. The CDR3 covers 14 residues. The V gene's germline CDR1 is MNHNS and CDR2 SASEGT. CDR3 DNA: TGTGCCAGCAGGTCGACAGGGACTGGAAACACCATATATTTT. Translation gives CASRSTGTGNTIYF.

The sample holds a few counts of this clonotype. The chain employs TRBV7-2 and TRBJ1-3, with D perhaps matching TRBD1 (6 bases). This CDR3 contains 15 residues. V gave up 1 base and J gave up 2 bases, with 9 bases separating them. Germline assignment: CDR1 SGHTA and CDR2 FQGNSA. CDR3 coding DNA: TGTGCCAGCAGCTTAGACAGGGTTGCTGGAAACACCATATATTTT. Protein sequence: CASSLDRVAGNTIYF.

The chain recombines TRBV7-2 with TRBJ2-7; D possibly corresponds to TRBD2 (6 bases). The V gene's germline CDR1 is SGHTA and CDR2 FQGNSA. V was trimmed by 0 bases and J by 2 bases, leaving 11 bases between them. There are 15 residues in the CDR3. The DNA of the CDR3 is TGTGCCAGCAGCTTAGCGGCCGGGGGAGCCTACGAGCAGTACTTC. It is translated as CASSLAAGGAYEQYF.

This chain connects TRBV6-1 to TRBJ1-2; TRBD1 matches at 7 bases. The junction had 10 bases not matched to a gene; V was cut back by 6 bases and J by 0 bases. The CDR3 spans 16 residues. Germline V gene lookup returns CDR1 MNHNS and CDR2 SASEGT. CDR3 amino acids: CASRGAGTVANYGYTF. DNA for the CDR3: TGTGCCAGCAGGGGGGCAGGGACAGTAGCTAACTATGGCTACACCTTC.

The chain uses TRBV7-2 and TRBJ1-4; TRBD1 agrees at 8 bases. This CDR3 contains 15 residues. Looked up from germline, CDR1 is SGHTA and CDR2 is FQGNSA. The V segment lost 6 bases and the J segment 8 bases; nucleotides outside the gene matches: 11. CDR3 coding DNA: TGTGCCAGCAGTTCACAACAGGGGGGGAGAGAAAAACTGTTTTTT. It translates to CASSSQQGGREKLFF.

This clonotype was observed a few times. The V call is TRBV11-3, the J call TRBJ2-1; D is unresolved. The CDR3 runs to 16 residues. Trimming removed 4 bases at V and 0 bases at J, with 13 bases between. Germline CDR1 SGHNT, CDR2 YENEEA. CDR3 protein: CASSSRTDPSYNEQFF. Written as DNA, the CDR3 is TGTGCCAGCAGCTCTCGGACGGACCCCTCCTACAATGAGCAGTTCTTC.

The chain carries TRBV24-1 and TRBJ2-7; TRBD2 agrees at 11 bases. The V segment lost 3 bases and the J segment 4 bases; nucleotides outside the gene matches: 1. CDR1 and CDR2 (germline): KGHDR, SFDVKD. The CDR3 contains 14 residues. The CDR3 reads CATSDGTSGYEQYF. The CDR3 nucleotides read TGTGCCACCAGTGATGGGACTAGCGGTTACGAGCAGTACTTC.